This T cell receptor (beta chain) appears in the sequencing data of a study of human T cells and chemical hapten exposure. Original analysis: Sequenced samples showed a median of 95,638 TCRs each, with counts running from approximately 20,000 to 700,000. TCRdb passed the RACE reads through MiXCR, listing each CDR3 protein once. TCRdb, rather than the study authors, made the V and J calls. The sample lists 45,000 to 70,000 distinct CDR3 sequences, 9.3% occurring once. Time point specified: patch test 1, 2 weeks after DPC sensitization. As to treatment: therapeutic diphenylcyclopropenone sensitization with weekly scalp DPC. Sample donors consisted of patients with alopecia, aged 18 to 70 years, who were suitable for DPC. This clonotype has only a few counts. The antigen is unknown. This may be a read error: a much more frequent sequence differs by one nucleotide. This CDR3 has 11 residues. The germline gives CDR1 LGHNA, CDR2 YNFKEQ. Deletions cut 2 bases from V and 6 bases from J, with 3 bases between.

Study observations and caveats: Expanded TCRs grouped into significantly more large CDR3 similarity clusters than controls produced.

The specimen was whole blood, collected in connection with sensitization to the hapten diphenylcyclopropenone (DPC). The sequence came from a woman in her forties with alopecia areata. Some clones in this sample may be carry-over from other donors' samples. This chain links TRBV4-2 with TRBJ2-3; D not resolved. The CDR3 DNA reads TGTGCCAGCAGCCAAACTGATACGCAGTATTTT. Translating gives CASSQTDTQYF.